The 3 T cell receptor beta chains reported below all come from one sample, sequenced in a study of cytomegalovirus exposure and HLA in healthy donors. Primers: 60 Vbeta forward and 13 Jbeta reverse. The method was immunoSEQ multiplex PCR; TCRdb's version includes in-frame clones alone and lacks a portion of them. The sample holds about 130,000 clones, around 78% seen once. The sample consisted of PBMCs. The origin of the receptors is a man aged 18 to 35 in good health and CMV-seropositive.

The rearrangement joins TRBV4-2 to TRBJ2-7, with a possible D match to TRBD1 (5 bases). Germline lookup yields CDR1 LGHNA and CDR2 YNFKEQ. V lost 4 bases to trimming and J lost 3 bases, with 19 bases between them. The CDR3 is 16 amino acids. CDR3 loop: CASSPGPGPSNYEQYF. CDR3 nucleotide sequence: TGTGCCAGCAGCCCAGGGCCGGGCCCATCGAACTACGAGCAGTACTTC.

V usage is TRBV27 and J usage is TRBJ2-2; the D is unclear. Per germline, CDR1 MNHEY and CDR2 SMNVEV (reference sequence). The germline V and J ends were trimmed by 6 bases and 6 bases, with 5 bases remaining between them. The CDR3 sequence is 11 residues long. CDR3 in DNA: TGTGCCAGCAGCCTTTCCGGGGAGCTGTTTTTT. Protein product: CASSLSGELFF.

This chain connects TRBV18 to TRBJ1-4; D uncertain. The CDR3 covers 12 residues. CDR1 and CDR2 (germline): KGHSH, LQKENI. V shed 6 bases and J shed 2 bases, with 4 bases lying between them. The CDR3 is CASSSTNEKLFF. The CDR3 DNA follows: TGTGCCAGCTCCTCTACTAATGAAAAACTGTTTTTT.